The 5 T cell receptor beta chains given below trace back to one sample, sequenced in a study of OX40 agonist ivuxolimab in advanced cancers. Sequencing used immunoSEQ multiplex PCR; TCRdb keeps in-frame clones, though not all of them. The sample lists about 18,000 clones, approximately 83% occurring once. Sequences were derived from CD4+ or CD8+ T cells sorted from blood, sampled in a trial of the OX40 agonist ivuxolimab. Every receptor here comes from an adult with an advanced solid tumor such as melanoma, head and neck, liver or kidney cancer.

V is TRBV29-1 and J is TRBJ1-1; perhaps TRBD1 as D (5 bases). Germline CDR1 reads SQVTM; CDR2 reads ANQGSEA. Trimming took off 6 bases at V and 1 base at J, with 15 bases between the two ends. This CDR3 spans 14 amino acids. The CDR3 here is CSVKKDGQNTEAFF. The CDR3 DNA follows: TGCAGCGTGAAAAAAGATGGACAGAACACTGAAGCTTTCTTT.

This clone came up once. The chain combines TRBV10-2 with TRBJ2-3; 12 nucleotides match TRBD2. The CDR3 totals 15 residues. The germline gives CDR1 WSHSY, CDR2 SAAADI. V was pared by 5 bases and J by 6 bases, with 6 bases of the junction left unmatched. For the CDR3, the DNA is TGCGCCAGCAGTCAACTAGCGGGGGGCCGGGATACGCAGTATTTT. Amino acid sequence: CASSQLAGGRDTQYF.

The V gene is TRBV15, the J gene TRBJ1-1; 9 positions agree with TRBD1. The CDR3 runs to 20 residues. The trim removed 5 bases at V and 3 bases at J, leaving 22 bases unmatched. Germline CDR1 is LNHNV and CDR2 is YYDKDF (reference sequence). The CDR3 here is CATSPWGRQGVGNRDTEAFF. The CDR3 DNA reads as TGTGCCACCAGCCCCTGGGGGCGACAGGGGGTGGGAAACCGGGACACTGAAGCTTTCTTT.

The rearrangement links TRBV6-4 to TRBJ2-7; possibly TRBD2 for D (7 bases). The V end lost 7 bases, the J end lost 5 bases, and 18 bases lay between the germline ends. This CDR3 has 14 residues. Germline V gives CDR1 MRHNA, CDR2 SNTAGT. The CDR3 region is CASNLGGGFNEQYF. For the CDR3, the DNA is TGTGCCAGCAATCTAGGGGGGGGTTTCAACGAGCAGTACTTC.

The rearrangement joins TRBV2 to TRBJ2-7, with D possibly TRBD2 on 5 matching bases. Germline V gene sequence: CDR1 SNHLY, CDR2 FYNNEI. V lost 1 base and J 5 bases, leaving 12 bases between the germline ends. This CDR3 has 14 residues. The CDR3 sequence is CASSEGRGSDEQYF. The CDR3 DNA reads as TGTGCCAGCAGTGAAGGCCGGGGTTCCGACGAGCAGTACTTC.